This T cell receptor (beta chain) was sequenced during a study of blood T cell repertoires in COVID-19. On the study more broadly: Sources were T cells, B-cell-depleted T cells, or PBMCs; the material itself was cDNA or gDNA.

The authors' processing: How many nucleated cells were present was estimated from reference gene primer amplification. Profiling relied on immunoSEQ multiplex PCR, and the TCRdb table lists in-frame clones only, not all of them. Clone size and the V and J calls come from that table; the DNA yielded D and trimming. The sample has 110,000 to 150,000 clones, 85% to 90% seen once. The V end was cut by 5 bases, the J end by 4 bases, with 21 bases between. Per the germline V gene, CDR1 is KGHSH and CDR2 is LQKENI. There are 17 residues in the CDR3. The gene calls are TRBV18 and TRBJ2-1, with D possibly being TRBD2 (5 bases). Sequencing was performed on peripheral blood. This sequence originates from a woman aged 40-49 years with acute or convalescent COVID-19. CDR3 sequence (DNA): TGTGCCAGCTCAGCGTCAGGCGGGTCCAATTTTTACAATGAGCAGTTCTTC. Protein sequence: CASSASGGSNFYNEQFF. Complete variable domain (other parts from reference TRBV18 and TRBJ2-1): NAGVMQNPRHLVRRRGQEARLRCSPMKGHSHVYWYRQLPEEGLKFMVYLQKENIIDESGMPKERFSAEFPKEGPSILRIQQVVRGDSAAYFCASSASGGSNFYNEQFFGPGTRLTVL.